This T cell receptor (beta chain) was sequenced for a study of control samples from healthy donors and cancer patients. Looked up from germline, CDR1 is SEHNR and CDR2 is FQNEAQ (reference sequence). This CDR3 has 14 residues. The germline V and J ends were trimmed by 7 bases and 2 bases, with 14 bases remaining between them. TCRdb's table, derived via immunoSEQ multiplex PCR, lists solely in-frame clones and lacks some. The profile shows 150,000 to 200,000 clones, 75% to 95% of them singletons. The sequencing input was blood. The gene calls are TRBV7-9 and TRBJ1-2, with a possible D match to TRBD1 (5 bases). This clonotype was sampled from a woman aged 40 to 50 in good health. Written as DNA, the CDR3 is TGTGCCAGCAAAAGCCAGGAGGGGAACTATGGCTACACCTTC. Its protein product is CASKSQEGNYGYTF. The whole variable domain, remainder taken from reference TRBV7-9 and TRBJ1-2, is DTGVSQNPRHKITKRGQNVTFRCDPISEHNRLYWYRQTLGQGPEFLTYFQNEAQLEKSRLLSDRFSAERPKGSFSTLEIQRTEQGDSAMYLCASKSQEGNYGYTFGSGTRLTVV.